This T cell receptor (beta chain) was sequenced for a study of blood T cell repertoires in COVID-19. Germline CDR1 reads SQVTM; CDR2 reads ANQGSEA. Unmatched junction bases numbered 10, after V lost 6 bases and J lost 7 bases. The CDR3 is 14 residues long. The assay was immunoSEQ multiplex PCR, and TCRdb's table has in-frame clones only and misses some. This table has 200,000 or so clones, more than 65% appearing once. This clone was observed a few times. The sample consisted of peripheral blood. The genes are TRBV29-1 and TRBJ1-4; 8 bases match TRBD1. The TCR was taken from a man aged 35 to 55 who had recovered from COVID-19. The CDR3: CSVSTWTGSEKLFF. The DNA of the CDR3 is TGCAGCGTGAGCACCTGGACAGGGAGTGAAAAACTGTTTTTT.